A single count supports the clone carrying this T cell receptor (beta chain). This sample was taken from a study of blood T cell repertoires in COVID-19. In the study overall: Sites in the United States, Italy and Spain provided acute and convalescent COVID-19 samples.

The CDR3 covers 14 residues. V lost 6 bases, J lost 6 bases, and 6 bases stayed unmatched. In germline, CDR1 is ENHRY, CDR2 SYGVKD. Original methodology: Reference gene primers were amplified, and this amplification served to estimate nucleated cell counts. Sequencing used immunoSEQ multiplex PCR; TCRdb keeps in-frame clones, though not all of them. The D gene and trimming were derived from the DNA, and the V and J assignments and clone size from that table. The data contain about 80,000 clones, 88% of them singletons. The sequenced sample was peripheral blood. The chain recombines TRBV10-3 with TRBJ2-2; 8 bases map to TRBD2. The receptor was isolated from a man aged 70 or older with acute or convalescent COVID-19. CDR3 nucleotides: TGTGCCATCAGCACTTCCGGGGGGGCCGGGGAGCTGTTTTTT. Encoded protein: CAISTSGGAGELFF.